A single sample gave rise to the 10 T cell receptor beta chains below, sequenced in a study of cytomegalovirus exposure and HLA in healthy donors. This PCR relied on a set of 60 Vbeta primers and 13 Jbeta primers. Method: immunoSEQ multiplex PCR; TCRdb's copy keeps in-frame clones and lacks some. The sample shows 170,000 or so clones, less than 90% of them seen only once. Sequencing input: PBMCs. The receptors shown here come from a man aged 50-59 years in good health and CMV-seronegative.

The chain has TRBV15 and TRBJ2-6; D gene ambiguous. The germline V gene has CDR1 LNHNV and CDR2 YYDKDF (reference sequence). This CDR3 is built from 16 residues. V was pared by 0 bases and J by 2 bases, with 8 bases between. The CDR3, as DNA: TGTGCCACCAGCAGAGATCGTCAGGCTGGGGCCAACGTCCTGACTTTC. Its translation is CATSRDRQAGANVLTF.

The chain joins TRBV18 to TRBJ1-5; 7 nucleotides align to TRBD1. Germline V gene data show CDR1 as KGHSH and CDR2 as LQKENI. This CDR3 is built from 14 residues. V trimming: 5 bases; J trimming: 1 base; junction bases outside the gene matches: 2. The CDR3 sequence is CASSIQGSNQPQHF. The CDR3 DNA is TGTGCCAGCTCAATACAGGGGAGCAATCAGCCCCAGCATTTT.

The gene calls are TRBV27 and TRBJ1-1; tentatively, D is TRBD1 (5 bases). CDR3 length: 13 residues. Trimming cost V 6 bases and J 1 base, with 9 bases left between them. From germline, CDR1 is MNHEY and CDR2 SMNVEV (reference sequence). CDR3 nucleotide sequence: TGTGCCAGCAGCCTCAGGGAGAACACTGAAGCTTTCTTT. Translating it yields CASSLRENTEAFF.

DNA for the CDR3: TGTGCCAGCAGCTTCGGGGAATGGAGCGGGGAGCACTACGAGCAGTACTTC. Amino acids: CASSFGEWSGEHYEQYF. V and J are TRBV7-8 and TRBJ2-7; 7 bases fit TRBD2. From germline, CDR1 is SGHVS and CDR2 FQNEAQ. Trimming at V came to 3 bases and at J to 3 bases, leaving 14 bases not matched to a gene. The CDR3 totals 17 residues.

The rearrangement joins TRBV2 to TRBJ2-7; TRBD2 matches 10 bases. CDR3 length: 14 amino acids. The V gene's germline CDR1 is SNHLY and CDR2 FYNNEI. Trimming removed 6 bases from V and 2 bases from J; junction bases left unmatched: 4. CDR3 region: CASRILAGTYEQYF. The DNA of the CDR3 is TGTGCCAGCAGGATACTAGCGGGAACCTACGAGCAGTACTTC.

CDR3 sequence (DNA): TGTGCCAGCAGCCTTACTAGCAGTTACAATGAGCAGTTCTTC. This translates into CASSLTSSYNEQFF. J is TRBJ2-1 and V is TRBV7-3; maybe TRBD2 (6 bases). The V and J ends lost 5 bases and 4 bases respectively, with 12 bases between them. This CDR3 is built from 14 residues. Per germline, CDR1 SGHTA and CDR2 FQGTGA.

CDR3 sequence reads: CAISESGGSSYEQYF. CDR3 nucleotide sequence: TGTGCCATCAGTGAGTCGGGCGGGAGCTCCTACGAGCAGTACTTC. The chain links TRBV10-3 to TRBJ2-7; TRBD2 agrees at 7 bases. The V segment lost 0 bases and the J segment 0 bases; nucleotides outside the gene matches: 2. Germline CDR1 and CDR2: ENHRY and SYGVKD. The CDR3 contains 15 residues.

With regard to this clone: One end of the junction fails to match germline, which may point to a read error. This chain connects TRBV7-7 to TRBJ2-5; 10 nucleotides agree with TRBD1. Germline V gene sequence: CDR1 SSHAT, CDR2 FNYEAQ (reference sequence). This CDR3 spans 16 amino acids. The CDR3 DNA follows: TGTGCTAGCAGCATCGGACAGGGGGAGAGGTCTGGGGCCCAGTACTTC. Its protein product is CASSIGQGERSGAQYF.

This clone was picked up one time. The chain combines TRBV10-3 with TRBJ2-5; D perhaps matches TRBD2 (5 bases). The CDR3 spans 15 residues. V lost 2 bases and J lost 5, with 15 bases in between. Per germline, CDR1 ENHRY and CDR2 SYGVKD. The CDR3 DNA reads as TGTGCCATCAGTGAGCCCGGGGTGGGAGAGGAGACCCAGTACTTC. As protein: CAISEPGVGEETQYF.

This clone came up once. The CDR3 protein is CASSPLPQAGGSYNEQFF. The CDR3 nucleotides are TGTGCCAGCTCACCTCTCCCCCAGGCGGGAGGCAGCTACAATGAGCAGTTCTTC. The V gene is TRBV18, the J gene TRBJ2-1, with 8 bases matching TRBD2. Germline trimming cut 3 bases from V and 3 bases from J; bases unmatched to any gene: 13. Looked up from germline, CDR1 is KGHSH and CDR2 is LQKENI. The CDR3 is 18 amino acids. Full variable domain (missing parts from reference TRBV18 and TRBJ2-1): NAGVMQNPRHLVRRRGQEARLRCSPMKGHSHVYWYRQLPEEGLKFMVYLQKENIIDESGMPKERFSAEFPKEGPSILRIQQVVRGDSAAYFCASSPLPQAGGSYNEQFFGPGTRLTVL.